This T cell receptor (beta chain) appears in the sequencing data of a study of blood T cell repertoires in COVID-19. Background on the study: Some COVID-19 samples were acute and others convalescent; all came from the United States, Italy and Spain. Sample material is recorded as cDNA or gDNA derived from T cells, B-cell-depleted T cells, or PBMCs.

The CDR3 has 13 residues. Between the trimmed V and J ends, which lost 6 bases and 11 bases, there was a span of 19 bases. Germline assignment: CDR1 SGHNT and CDR2 YENEEA. In the source study's methods: Estimation of nucleated cell counts relied on the amplification of reference gene primers. Some clones are missing from TCRdb's copy, which holds only in-frame ones; the method was immunoSEQ multiplex PCR. The V and J calls and clone size are taken from that table; D and trimming were inferred from the DNA. In the table there are hundreds of thousands of clones, around 87% of which are singletons. The chain links TRBV11-3 to TRBJ1-1; D ambiguous. Specimen: peripheral blood. The sequence came from a woman aged 25 to 39 who had recovered from COVID-19. As DNA, the CDR3 is TGTGCCAGCAGTTCCCGGGAGCCCTGGTTGGCTTTCTTT. Amino acids: CASSSREPWLAFF.